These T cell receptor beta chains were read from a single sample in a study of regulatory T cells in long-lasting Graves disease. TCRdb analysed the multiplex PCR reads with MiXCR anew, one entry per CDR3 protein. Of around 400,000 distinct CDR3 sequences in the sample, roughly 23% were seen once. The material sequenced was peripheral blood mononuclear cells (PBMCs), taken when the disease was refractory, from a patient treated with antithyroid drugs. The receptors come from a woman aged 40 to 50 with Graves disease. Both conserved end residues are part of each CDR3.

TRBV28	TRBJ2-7	CASRGASGGLYEQYF
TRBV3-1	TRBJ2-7	CASSQPTSGTGSYEQYF
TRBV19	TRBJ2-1	CASAKAGYYNEQFF
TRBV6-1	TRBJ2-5	CASSPSGPLQETRYF
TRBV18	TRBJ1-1	CASSPGVSTEAFF
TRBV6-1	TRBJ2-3	CASRHGQLDTQYF
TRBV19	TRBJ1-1	CASSTKLRGEAFF
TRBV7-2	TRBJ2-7	CASVEWDLGEQYF
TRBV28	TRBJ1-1	CASNMIQGSEAFF
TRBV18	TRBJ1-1	CASSPTTVNTEAFF
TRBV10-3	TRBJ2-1	CAISERLAGEHNEQFF
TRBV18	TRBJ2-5	CASSISAGLAVQETQYF
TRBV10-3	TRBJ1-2	CAISESTGLGYTF
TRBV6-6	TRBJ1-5	CASSYSPGDGQPQHF
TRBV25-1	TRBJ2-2	CASSPGPATGELFF
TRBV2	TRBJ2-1	CASREDRYSEQFF
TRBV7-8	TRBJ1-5	CASSLIGTLNQPQHF
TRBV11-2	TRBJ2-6	CASSHGQGNAGANVLTF
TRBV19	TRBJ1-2	CASRSGRNYGYTF
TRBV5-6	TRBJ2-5	CASSLGQGVQETQYF
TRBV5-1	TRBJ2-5	CASRQTGEETQYF
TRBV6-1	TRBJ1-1	CASYKTGTVTEAFF
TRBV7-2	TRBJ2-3	CASSLGAGGRTDTQYF
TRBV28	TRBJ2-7	CASSLGTGVKQYF
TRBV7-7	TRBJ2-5	CASAPPGIQETQYF
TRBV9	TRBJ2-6	CASSVSVGRGAGANVLTF
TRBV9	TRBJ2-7	CASSVDLGSYEQYF
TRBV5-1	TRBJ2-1	CASSRRPGLADNEQFF
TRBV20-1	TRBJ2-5	CSALWTSGGETQYF
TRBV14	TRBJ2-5	CASSQLRLGAQYF
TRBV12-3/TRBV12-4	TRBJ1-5	CASRPLGGNQPQHF
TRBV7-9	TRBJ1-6	CASSLGTTNSPLHF
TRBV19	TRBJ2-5	CASRLGQGPQETQYF
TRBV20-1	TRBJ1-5	CSATWDAQPQHF
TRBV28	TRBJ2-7	CASNLGQGPSYEQYF
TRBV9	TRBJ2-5	CASSVGGQPFQETQYF
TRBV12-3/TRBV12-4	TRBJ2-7	CASRTYRGLNYEQYF
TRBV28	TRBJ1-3	CASSPPGHPSSGNTIYF
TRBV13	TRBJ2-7	CASSSRTGGNDYEQYF
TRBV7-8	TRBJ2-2	CASSIRDRVDTGELFF
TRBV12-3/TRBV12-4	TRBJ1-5	CVSSLQLQPQHF
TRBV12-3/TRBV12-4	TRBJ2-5	CASSLGGDRTQYF
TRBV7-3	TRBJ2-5	CASSLRGRFYQETQYF
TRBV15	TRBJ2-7	CATAYRGAYEQYF
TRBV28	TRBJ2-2	CASSSPPLAANTGELFF
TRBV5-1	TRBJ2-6	CASSQGHSGANVLTF
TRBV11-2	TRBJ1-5	CASSLSAGANQPQHF
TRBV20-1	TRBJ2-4	CSARVPGLAGNIQYF
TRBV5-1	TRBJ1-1	CASSSRANTEAFF
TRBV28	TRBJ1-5	CASSPPDRAQPQHF
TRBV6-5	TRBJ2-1	CASSYSGGSYNEQFF
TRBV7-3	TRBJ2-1	CASSLYLRGEQFF
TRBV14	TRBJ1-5	CASSPRTANQPQHF